One and the same sample provided the 19 T cell receptor beta chains below, sequenced in a study of technical replicates of blood from several donors. TCRdb's table, derived via immunoSEQ multiplex PCR, lists solely in-frame clones and lacks some. The data contain under 90,000 clones, roughly 94% of them singletons. Sequencing input: T cells isolated from PBMCs. The source is a human donor in good health.

The CDR3 region has the DNA TGCGCCACCCAGCGGGACACGACCACCGGGGAGCTGTTTTTT. Its translation: CATQRDTTTGELFF. This rearrangement joins TRBV5-1 to TRBJ2-2; possibly TRBD2 for D (7 bases). This CDR3 has 14 amino acids. Germline V CDR1 and CDR2: SGHRS, YFSETQ. V was trimmed by 9 bases and J by 4 bases, leaving 16 bases between them. Variable domain in full (rest from reference TRBV5-1 and TRBJ2-2): KAGVTQTPRYLIKTRGQQVTLSCSPISGHRSVSWYQQTPGQGLQFLFEYFSETQRNKGNFPGRFSGRQFSNSRSEMNVSTLELGDSALYLCATQRDTTTGELFFGEGSRLTVL.

The V gene is TRBV2, the J gene TRBJ2-2, with 9 bases identical to TRBD1. Germline lookup yields CDR1 SNHLY and CDR2 FYNNEI. The trim removed 3 bases at V and 1 base at J, leaving 0 bases unmatched. CDR3 length: 15 amino acids. The CDR3 DNA follows: TGTGCCAGCAGTGAGGGACAGGGGAACACCGGGGAGCTGTTTTTT. Translation gives CASSEGQGNTGELFF.

The rearrangement links TRBV5-1 to TRBJ2-7, with 12 bases aligning to TRBD1. V trimming: 3 bases; J trimming: 6 bases; junction bases outside the gene matches: 7. The CDR3 has 15 amino acids. The germline CDR1 and CDR2 sequences are SGHRS and YFSETQ. The chain's CDR3 is CASSWGTGGMGEQYF. The DNA for the CDR3 is TGCGCCAGCAGCTGGGGGACAGGGGGCATGGGCGAGCAGTACTTC.

The V gene is TRBV27, the J gene TRBJ2-7; D might be TRBD2 (5 bases). The CDR3 length is 14 residues. Deletions cut 8 bases from V and 5 bases from J, with 19 bases between. Germline assignment: CDR1 MNHEY and CDR2 SMNVEV (reference sequence). The CDR3 region is CASSPLSEGHEQYF. CDR3 in DNA: TGTGCCAGCTCTCCCCTCAGTGAGGGCCACGAGCAGTACTTC.

The rearrangement links TRBV5-4 to TRBJ2-5, with a possible D match to TRBD2 (6 bases). Looked up from germline, CDR1 is SGHNT and CDR2 is YYREEE (reference sequence). The CDR3 extends over 12 amino acids. Deletions cut 5 bases from V and 4 bases from J, with 9 bases between. This chain's CDR3 is CASSPGLETQYF. In DNA form, the CDR3 reads TGTGCCAGCAGTCCGGGACTAGAGACCCAGTACTTC.

The chain carries TRBV29-1 and TRBJ2-2, with TRBD2 matching 11 bases. The V gene end was trimmed by 6 bases and the J gene end by 2 bases; junction bases not matched to a gene: 2. The germline V gene encodes CDR1 SQVTM and CDR2 ANQGSEA. The CDR3 has 14 residues. CDR3 sequence: CSVGTSGNTGELFF. The DNA of the CDR3 is TGCAGCGTGGGGACTAGCGGAAACACCGGGGAGCTGTTTTTT.

The CDR3, as DNA: TGTGCCATCAGTGAAACCACAGGGTACTATGGCTACACCTTC. Protein: CAISETTGYYGYTF. V and J are TRBV10-3 and TRBJ1-2; possibly TRBD1 for D (6 bases). Trimming removed 3 bases from V and 3 bases from J, with 11 bases in between. Germline loops: CDR1 ENHRY, CDR2 SYGVKD. This CDR3 has 14 residues.

The V and J genes are TRBV7-3 and TRBJ2-2; D possibly corresponds to TRBD2 (5 bases). This CDR3 contains 14 residues. V lost 2 bases, J lost 7 bases, and 11 bases lay in between. The germline CDR1 and CDR2 sequences are SGHTA and FQGTGA. This CDR3 reads CASSLRGFSGELFF. The CDR3 DNA reads as TGTGCCAGCAGCTTACGGGGTTTCAGCGGGGAGCTGTTTTTT.

The count of this clone is one. The chain is built from TRBV25-1 and TRBJ1-2, with TRBD1 identical over 8 bases. The CDR3 totals 18 residues. Germline V gene lookup returns CDR1 MGHDK and CDR2 SYGVNS. J lost 7 bases, V lost 2 bases, and 18 bases had no gene match. The CDR3 DNA reads as TGTGCCAGCAGTGAAAGGGTCGGTCTTGGACAGGGAACCGCTGGCTACACCTTC. As protein: CASSERVGLGQGTAGYTF.

In nucleotides, the CDR3 is TGTGCCAGCACCCATAGTATAGGCCAGGCAGTCTATGGCTACACCTTC. It translates to CASTHSIGQAVYGYTF. The V call is TRBV28, the J call TRBJ1-2, with no clear D. The CDR3 is 16 amino acids. V lost 7 bases and J lost 4, with 22 bases in between. Germline lookup yields CDR1 MDHEN and CDR2 SYDVKM.

The gene calls are TRBV13 and TRBJ1-1; D unclear. The V gene lost 3 bases and the J gene lost 7 bases, with 9 bases spanning the gap. The CDR3 covers 12 residues. Germline loops: CDR1 PRHDT, CDR2 FYEKMQ (reference sequence). In nucleotides, the CDR3 is TGTGCCAGCAGCTTTAACCCGGTTGAAGCTTTCTTT. The encoded protein is CASSFNPVEAFF.

As to this clone: The same CDR3 also results from other DNA sequences found in this sample. This chain joins TRBV5-1 and TRBJ2-5, with 7 bases fitting TRBD1. The CDR3 has 13 amino acids. Per germline, CDR1 SGHRS and CDR2 YFSETQ. V was pared by 4 bases and J by 3 bases, with 3 bases of the junction left unmatched. For the CDR3, the DNA is TGCGCCAGCAGCACAGGGACAGAAGAGACCCAGTACTTC. It codes for CASSTGTEETQYF.

In nucleotides, the CDR3 is TGTGCCAGCAGCTTGATGACAGGGGGAGAGCAGTACTTC. This gives the protein CASSLMTGGEQYF. The chain links TRBV5-6 to TRBJ2-7; 9 bases map to TRBD1. CDR3 length: 13 residues. Losses at the gene ends were 1 base for V and 7 bases for J; bases not matched to a gene: 3. Per the germline V gene, CDR1 is SGHDT and CDR2 is YYEEEE.

The rearrangement links TRBV6-5 to TRBJ1-1; TRBD1 aligns across 9 bases. This CDR3 spans 16 amino acids. Germline V gene sequence: CDR1 MNHEY, CDR2 SVGAGI. Unmatched junction bases numbered 9, after V lost 4 bases and J lost 3 bases. This CDR3 reads CASSLQGARVDTEAFF. CDR3 nucleotide sequence: TGTGCCAGCAGTTTACAGGGGGCGCGGGTTGACACTGAAGCTTTCTTT.

This chain links TRBV5-1 with TRBJ2-5, with 9 bases that match TRBD2. Per the germline V gene, CDR1 is SGHRS and CDR2 is YFSETQ. The CDR3 has 15 amino acids. The trim removed 0 bases at V and 5 bases at J, leaving 5 bases unmatched. The chain's CDR3 is CASSLAGTSSETQYF. CDR3 sequence (DNA): TGCGCCAGCAGCTTGGCCGGGACTAGCTCCGAGACCCAGTACTTC.

The chain employs TRBV28 and TRBJ2-3; 8 bases map to TRBD1. From germline, CDR1 is MDHEN and CDR2 SYDVKM. J lost 1 base, V lost 0 bases, and 0 bases had no gene match. The length of the CDR3 is 15 residues. CDR3 DNA: TGTGCCAGCAGTTTATGGGGACAGGGCACAGATACGCAGTATTTT. It yields the protein CASSLWGQGTDTQYF.

The chain couples TRBV5-5 to TRBJ2-7, with 10 bases lining up with TRBD1. CDR1 is SGHKS, CDR2 YYEKEE, per germline (reference sequence). The CDR3 spans 15 residues. V was pared by 4 bases and J by 0 bases, with 4 bases of the junction left unmatched. CDR3 DNA sequence: TGTGCCAGCAGCCCGGGGGACAGGGGCTCCTACGAGCAGTACTTC. It yields the protein CASSPGDRGSYEQYF.

The rearrangement uses TRBV6-5 and TRBJ1-1; D may be TRBD1 (5 bases). Germline assignment: CDR1 MNHEY and CDR2 SVGAGI. Trimming removed 0 bases from V and 4 bases from J, with 12 bases in between. The CDR3 extends over 15 amino acids. CDR3 region: CASSYSTQGVTEAFF. The CDR3 nucleotides are TGTGCCAGCAGTTACTCGACTCAGGGCGTCACTGAAGCTTTCTTT.

The chain couples TRBV5-1 to TRBJ1-4; unclear D gene. Trimming took off 1 base at V and 0 bases at J, with 7 bases between the two ends. CDR3 size: 15 residues. The V gene's germline CDR1 is SGHRS and CDR2 YFSETQ. CDR3 in DNA: TGCGCCAGCAGCTTGAGTGGAGCAACTAATGAAAAACTGTTTTTT. Translation gives CASSLSGATNEKLFF.